The present T cell receptor (beta chain) was sequenced within a study of T cell responses to AZD1222 COVID-19 vaccine (dated by TCRdb to 2020 to 2023). For the study in its entirety: AZD1222 recipients whose second dose came at about 4 weeks and those whose second dose came at about 12 weeks were combined into one group, since spike-specific TCR depth and breadth did not differ between the two schedules. A total of 230 to 250 trial participants underwent TCR sequencing, of whom roughly 210 received two doses of AZD1222 and around 26 received two doses of the MenACWY control vaccine. Trial participants were enrolled into age subgroups of 18-55, 56-69 and 70-plus years, which contained approximately 150, 28 and 58 TCR-sequenced participants, respectively.

The CDR3 regions of human TCRbeta chains were subjected to immunosequencing. Concerning the study's data processing: Repertoire TCRs were matched against a reference library of SARS-CoV-2-specific TCRs generated with the MIRA antigen-specificity platform. Breadth was defined as the fraction of unique TCRs that were SARS-CoV-2-associated, and depth was defined as the fraction of total T cells that were SARS-CoV-2-associated. Using the MIRA data, each spike-specific TCR was assigned both to the spike region to which the TCR was reactive and to a CD4 or CD8 class. Log10-transformed breadth and depth values were compared by one-way ANOVA with Sidak's multiple comparisons tests. Here the immuneACCESS table is served through TCRdb, limited to in-frame sequences with V and J called. Missing clones are a known gap in these copies; in checked studies unresolved V genes cover under half, and the rest lacks a known reason. Clonal size and the V and J genes are those of that table, whereas D and trimming came from the DNA. The sample table shows roughly 130,000 clones, and roughly 86% are seen once. The ten largest clones represent 9.5% to 15% of the sample.

The full study reports these points: The 56-69-year group was small, and its depth increase did not reach significance, likely because of low power. The vaccine-associated CD4 TCRs covered the entire spike protein, and the dominant responses fell in regions 160-218 and 743-854. After two AZD1222 doses, spike-specific TCR breadth and depth were significantly higher than at day 0 and than in MenACWY recipients. Because no day 14 peak-response samples were available, the repertoires could be characterized only after the peak T cell response. Conclusions about previously exposed vaccinees are limited because only six or seven AZD1222 recipients were SARS-CoV-2 seropositive at baseline. Participants were mostly white British, with more females than males. The authors suggested clonal diversity may have been underestimated. Reportedly, close to half of the unique spike-specific TCRs recognized epitopes lying outside the regions that are mutated in the B.1.351 and B.1.1.7 variants.

Counted from cysteine to phenylalanine, this CDR3 has 16 amino acids. Solely the CDR3 DNA is kept, with 48 bases framed from the first base. The germline V gene supplies CDR1 MGHDK and CDR2 SYGVNS. V was cut back by 5 bases and J by 5 bases, leaving a gap of 21 bases between them. The time point label, read with the paper, signifies: baseline before first vaccination. Samples from vaccinated people were obtained from the UK trials COV001 and COV002, which included a single-blind randomized controlled phase 2/3 trial of AZD1222 (ChAdOx1 nCoV-19) in healthy adults. Trial participant PBMC samples were collected at day 0 and day 28 after the second dose for TCRbeta chain sequencing. Concerning this clone itself: What this receptor recognizes is not known. No quality values exist for individual bases; no much larger clone is one base distant.

Sequencing used peripheral blood, obtained on day 0 of AZD1222 vaccination. The V gene is TRBV25-1 and the J gene is TRBJ1-1, with TRBD1 perhaps the D gene, on 5 matching bases. The sequence was obtained from an adult in good health. The CDR3 has the sequence CASSSYQLGEWTEAFF. The DNA sequence is given as TGTGCCAGCAGTTCATATCAATTGGGGGAATGGACTGAAGCTTTCTTT. Reference TRBV25-1 and TRBJ1-1 genes cover what lies past the CDR3, so the full variable domain is EADIYQTPRYLVIGTGKKITLECSQTMGHDKMYWYQQDPGMELHLIHYSYGVNSTEKGDLSSESTVSRIRTEHFPLTLESARPSHTSQYLCASSSYQLGEWTEAFFGQGTRLTVV.